Presented here are 25 T cell receptor beta chains from one specimen sequenced in a study of blood T cell repertoires in COVID-19. Sequencing was performed with immunoSEQ multiplex PCR; in TCRdb, only in-frame clones are kept and a portion is missing. The sample includes roughly 180,000 clones, 80% to 90% seen only once; the top ten take about 5.8%. The sequenced sample was peripheral blood. The origin of the receptors is a woman aged 45 to 65 with COVID-19, enrolled during active disease.

The rearrangement uses TRBV5-1 and TRBJ2-1; the D gene is possibly TRBD2 (5 bases). With 2 bases removed from V and 7 bases from J, the gap between germline ends came to 7 bases. The germline V gene has CDR1 SGHRS and CDR2 YFSETQ. This CDR3 has 12 residues. CDR3 sequence: CASSFGGNEQFF. The DNA of the CDR3 is TGCGCCAGCAGCTTCGGAGGTAATGAGCAGTTCTTC.

V usage is TRBV10-3 and J usage is TRBJ2-7; D is ambiguous. V was trimmed by 2 bases and J by 3 bases, leaving 11 bases between them. The CDR3 runs to 14 residues. Germline V gene lookup returns CDR1 ENHRY and CDR2 SYGVKD. The CDR3, as DNA: TGTGCCATCAGTGAGACCTTAAGAGGCTACGAGCAGTACTTC. Protein sequence: CAISETLRGYEQYF.

The CDR3 sequence is CAWSPLSGQVNQPQHF. As DNA, the CDR3 is TGTGCCTGGAGTCCCCTCTCAGGACAGGTCAATCAGCCCCAGCATTTT. V gene TRBV30 combines with J gene TRBJ1-5; 7 bases agree with TRBD1. Germline CDR1 is GTSNPN and CDR2 is SVGIG (reference sequence). This CDR3 comprises 16 residues. Trimming cost V 2 bases and J 3 bases; bases outside gene matches: 10.

The gene calls are TRBV2 and TRBJ1-5; D unresolved. The CDR3 consists of 14 residues. Trimming pared 2 bases from V and 2 bases from J, leaving 7 bases between. Germline V gene sequence: CDR1 SNHLY, CDR2 FYNNEI. The CDR3 nucleotides are TGTGCCAGCAGTGAAATGGCTGGCAATCAGCCCCAGCATTTT. Its translation is CASSEMAGNQPQHF.

The count of this clone is one. The chain carries TRBV6-6 and TRBJ1-1, with no clear D. Trimming left V 2 bases short and J 2 bases short, with 9 bases between. This CDR3 contains 14 residues. Germline V gene sequence: CDR1 MNHNY, CDR2 SVGAGI (reference sequence). The CDR3 DNA is TGTGCCAGCAGTTACGCGGAATCAAACACTGAAGCTTTCTTT. Protein sequence: CASSYAESNTEAFF.

The chain combines TRBV11-3 with TRBJ2-2, with 13 bases lining up with TRBD2. Per germline, CDR1 SGHNT and CDR2 YENEEA. V lost 6 bases and J lost 5; bases outside the gene matches: 15. CDR3 length: 19 amino acids. CDR3 in amino acids: CASRPRTSGGHSRTGELFF. CDR3 DNA sequence: TGTGCCAGCAGGCCGCGGACTAGCGGGGGCCACTCAAGGACCGGGGAGCTGTTTTTT.

CDR3 nucleotide sequence: TGTGCCAGCAGACCCCTTAGCGGGGGGGCGGAGACCCAGTACTTC. Translated, it gives CASRPLSGGAETQYF. The chain combines TRBV7-2 with TRBJ2-5; 11 bases fit TRBD2. The CDR3 is made up of 15 amino acids. Trimming at V came to 6 bases and at J to 5 bases, leaving 8 bases not matched to a gene. CDR1 and CDR2 (germline): SGHTA, FQGNSA.

This chain connects TRBV27 to TRBJ2-7; 11 bases line up with TRBD1. J lost 1 base, V lost 9 bases, and 8 bases had no gene match. The CDR3 has 15 amino acids. From germline, CDR1 is MNHEY and CDR2 SMNVEV (reference sequence). The CDR3 bases are TGTGCCAGGCGTGTCGGGGACAGGGGGTCCTACGAGCAGTACTTC. It codes for CARRVGDRGSYEQYF.

The chain employs TRBV2 and TRBJ1-4; a possible D gene is TRBD1 (6 bases). The CDR3 covers 13 residues. V lost 6 bases and J lost 6, with 11 bases in between. Germline V gives CDR1 SNHLY, CDR2 FYNNEI. The DNA of the CDR3 is TGTGCCAGCAGATCCCGGACAGATGAAAAACTGTTTTTT. Its translation: CASRSRTDEKLFF.

This sequence joins TRBV19 and TRBJ2-1; 8 bases match TRBD1. The CDR3 sequence is 15 residues long. The germline gives CDR1 LNHDA, CDR2 SQIVND (reference sequence). After removal of 4 bases from V and 7 bases from J, the junction contained 9 bases not matched to a gene. The CDR3 DNA reads TGTGCCAGTAGTACCGGGACAGGCCTAGGAAATGAGCAGTTCTTC. It translates to CASSTGTGLGNEQFF. Full variable domain (remainder filled in from reference TRBV19 and TRBJ2-1): DGGITQSPKYLFRKEGQNVTLSCEQNLNHDAMYWYRQDPGQGLRLIYYSQIVNDFQKGDIAEGYSVSREKKESFPLTVTSAQKNPTAFYLCASSTGTGLGNEQFFGPGTRLTVL.

CDR3 loop: CASSLRTGYEQYF. The CDR3 DNA reads as TGCGCCAGCAGCTTACGCACAGGGTACGAGCAGTACTTC. The chain carries TRBV5-1 and TRBJ2-7; D is possibly TRBD1 (6 bases). Trimming removed 2 bases from V and 4 bases from J, with 10 bases in between. The CDR3 totals 13 residues. The germline V gene encodes CDR1 SGHRS and CDR2 YFSETQ.

V gene TRBV27 combines with J gene TRBJ2-1, with TRBD2 matching over 9 bases. V lost 1 base, J lost 10 bases, and 8 bases stayed unmatched. The CDR3 contains 15 residues. Germline V gene sequence: CDR1 MNHEY, CDR2 SMNVEV (reference sequence). The CDR3 here is CASSLLGDSGGEQFF. The CDR3 nucleotides read TGTGCCAGCAGTTTATTAGGAGATAGCGGGGGCGAGCAGTTCTTC.

The chain links TRBV11-2 to TRBJ2-2, with TRBD1 matching over 10 bases. This CDR3 has 17 residues. CDR1 SGHAT and CDR2 FQNNGV come from the germline V gene. V lost 4 bases, J lost 2 bases, and 7 bases stayed unmatched. CDR3 amino acids: CASSSPRTGGNTGELFF. The CDR3 DNA is TGTGCCAGCAGCTCACCTCGGACAGGGGGAAACACCGGGGAGCTGTTTTTT.

The chain recombines TRBV7-5 with TRBJ1-6. TRBV7-5 is an annotated pseudogene. CDR3 length: 18 residues. This chain's CDR3 is CVRSLRRAASPYNSPLHF. In DNA form, the CDR3 reads TGTGTCAGAAGCTTAAGGCGCGCAGCGAGCCCCTATAATTCACCCCTCCACTTT.

This clone showed up just a few times. CDR3 amino acids: CASSLRGTGDRFF. The DNA of the CDR3 is TGTGCCAGCAGCCTAAGGGGAACAGGGGATCGCTTCTTC. The chain carries TRBV7-9 and TRBJ2-1; the match to TRBD1 covers 7 bases. CDR1 is SEHNR, CDR2 FQNEAQ, per germline (reference sequence). V dropped 5 bases and J dropped 16; count of bases not matched to a gene: 14. The CDR3 totals 13 residues.

In this sample, this clone turned up a few times. The chain joins TRBV27 to TRBJ2-1, with 9 nucleotides matching TRBD1. Germline-derived CDR1 and CDR2 are MNHEY and SMNVEV (reference sequence). V dropped 9 bases and J dropped 2; count of bases not matched to a gene: 5. The CDR3 is 14 residues long. CDR3 DNA: TGTGCCAGTTATAGACAGGGGGCCTACAATGAGCAGTTCTTC. Protein product: CASYRQGAYNEQFF.

This CDR3 is CASSLGELAGVLETQYF. The CDR3 DNA follows: TGCGCCAGCAGCTTGGGTGAGCTAGCGGGGGTCCTAGAGACCCAGTACTTC. The chain combines TRBV5-1 with TRBJ2-5, with 10 bases lining up with TRBD2. This CDR3 region has 17 residues. The V segment lost 0 bases and the J segment 4 bases; nucleotides outside the gene matches: 9. CDR1 and CDR2 from the germline V gene are SGHRS and YFSETQ.

This clone was detected only a few times. This chain joins TRBV30 and TRBJ1-2; 12 bases map to TRBD1. The length of the CDR3 is 15 residues. Looked up from germline, CDR1 is GTSNPN and CDR2 is SVGIG (reference sequence). Trimming cost V 3 bases and J 4 bases; bases outside gene matches: 6. The CDR3 nucleotides are TGTGCCTGGAGAACCGGGACAGGGGGCGTCTATGGCTACACCTTC. This codes for CAWRTGTGGVYGYTF.

The chain carries TRBV27 and TRBJ2-2; D might be TRBD1 (5 bases). Germline CDR1 is MNHEY and CDR2 is SMNVEV (reference sequence). The length of the CDR3 is 16 residues. V dropped 3 bases and J dropped 3 bases, with 14 bases sitting between them. The CDR3 region is CASSLMVRDHTGELFF. CDR3 bases: TGTGCCAGCAGTTTGATGGTCAGGGATCACACCGGGGAGCTGTTTTTT.

The rearrangement joins TRBV7-9 to TRBJ1-5; TRBD1 matches at 12 bases. V shed 4 bases and J 4 bases; nucleotides not matched to a gene: 5. Germline CDR1 reads SEHNR; CDR2 reads FQNEAQ (reference sequence). This CDR3 spans 16 amino acids. Here the CDR3 DNA reads TGTGCCAGCAGCTGGGGGACAGGGGGCCGAAATCAGCCCCAGCATTTT. Translation: CASSWGTGGRNQPQHF.

This sequence joins TRBV19 and TRBJ2-3; 12 bases map to TRBD2. J lost 5 bases, V lost 9 bases, and 6 bases had no gene match. The CDR3 loop spans 14 amino acids. Germline CDR1 LNHDA, CDR2 SQIVND (reference sequence). CDR3 sequence reads: CASKTSGGQDTQYF. In DNA form, the CDR3 reads TGTGCCAGCAAAACTAGCGGGGGGCAAGATACGCAGTATTTT.

J is TRBJ2-1 and V is TRBV6-4; D ambiguous. V was clipped by 6 bases and J by 0 bases, with 9 bases between them. The V gene's germline CDR1 is MRHNA and CDR2 SNTAGT. CDR3 length: 14 amino acids. CDR3 region: CASSPHRSYNEQFF. The CDR3 coding sequence is TGTGCCAGCAGCCCACACCGCTCCTACAATGAGCAGTTCTTC.

For the CDR3, the DNA is TGTGCCACCAGCAGAGCTTTGACAGGGTATCCCTACGAGCAGTACTTC. Translation: CATSRALTGYPYEQYF. The rearrangement joins TRBV15 to TRBJ2-7, with 7 bases that match TRBD1. The CDR3 is made up of 16 amino acids. Germline CDR1 is LNHNV and CDR2 is YYDKDF (reference sequence). The V segment lost 1 base and the J segment 2 bases; nucleotides outside the gene matches: 8.

This clone was recorded only once. This rearrangement joins TRBV28 to TRBJ1-3, with 8 bases identical to TRBD1. This CDR3 is built from 16 residues. The germline gives CDR1 MDHEN, CDR2 SYDVKM. J was trimmed by 3 bases and V by 7 bases; bases with no gene match: 11. The CDR3 sequence: CASNRIDRGGGNTIYF. CDR3 nucleotide sequence: TGTGCCAGCAACCGAATCGACAGGGGTGGTGGAAACACCATATATTTT.

This clone appeared once. This chain uses TRBV29-1 with TRBJ2-3, with 9 bases fitting TRBD1. The V and J ends lost 5 bases and 3 bases, in that order; junction bases with no gene match: 9. This CDR3 region has 15 residues. Germline lookup yields CDR1 SQVTM and CDR2 ANQGSEA. The CDR3 DNA follows: TGCAGCGTTAACGCCGGGACAGGGAGGACAGATACGCAGTATTTT. Translated, it gives CSVNAGTGRTDTQYF.